Shown below are 9 T cell receptor beta chains from a single sample sequenced in a study of CD8 T cells in Susac syndrome. An input of about 0.5 to 1 ug of RNA was subjected to reverse transcription using random hexamers. TCRdb reprocessed the immunoSEQ multiplex PCR reads via MiXCR and lists one record per CDR3 protein. The sample holds around 230,000 distinct CDR3 sequences, approximately 95% seen once. Sequencing was carried out using CD4+ T cells from PBMCs. The source of these receptors is a human donor with multiple sclerosis.

This clonotype was observed a handful of times. The chain couples TRBV20-1 to TRBJ2-2, with D possibly being TRBD2 (5 bases). This CDR3 contains 12 residues. V lost 7 bases to trimming and J lost 2 bases, with 8 bases between them. CDR1 DFQATT and CDR2 SNEGSKA come from the germline V gene (reference sequence). CDR3 in amino acids: CSGRGNTGELFF. CDR3 nucleotides: TGCAGTGGCCGGGGAAACACCGGGGAGCTGTTTTTT.

The chain carries TRBV29-1 and TRBJ1-4; D might be TRBD1 (5 bases). There are 12 residues in the CDR3. V lost 6 bases to trimming and J lost 6 bases, with 11 bases between them. Looked up from germline, CDR1 is SQVTM and CDR2 is ANQGSEA. This CDR3 reads CSVGGGDEKLFF. In DNA form, the CDR3 reads TGCAGCGTGGGGGGAGGCGATGAAAAACTGTTTTTT.

The V gene is TRBV3-1, the J gene TRBJ2-3; 7 nucleotides match TRBD1. V was pared by 6 bases and J by 4 bases, with 4 bases of the junction left unmatched. CDR1 is LGHDT and CDR2 is YNNKEL in the germline V gene (reference sequence). The CDR3 consists of 13 residues. The CDR3 loop is CASSRQGADTQYF. CDR3 DNA: TGTGCCAGCAGTCGTCAGGGGGCAGATACGCAGTATTTT.

This clonotype was seen once. One junction end does not reproduce the germline sequence, and a read error may be involved. The J gene is TRBJ2-7, the V gene TRBV2; D is possibly TRBD1 or TRBD2 (5 bases each). Germline-derived CDR1 and CDR2 are SNHLY and FYNNEI. The CDR3 spans 12 residues. The CDR3 sequence is CASSEGRGWGNF. The CDR3 DNA reads TGTGCCAGCAGTGAAGGGCGTGGGTGGGGGAACTTC.

The V call is TRBV9, the J call TRBJ2-7; D ambiguous. Germline V CDR1 and CDR2: SGDLS, YYNGEE. The CDR3 consists of 14 residues. Trimming took off 4 bases at V and 2 bases at J, with 13 bases between the two ends. CDR3 DNA: TGTGCCAGCAGCCCTCTAGGGTTACCCTACGAGCAGTACTTC. Its protein is CASSPLGLPYEQYF.

CDR3 amino acids: CASSKINSPLHF. The CDR3 coding sequence is TGTGCCAGCAGTAAGATAAATTCACCCCTCCACTTT. The chain couples TRBV6-5 to TRBJ1-6; D is ambiguous. Trimming stripped 5 bases from V and 7 bases from J, with 6 bases between. This CDR3 has 12 residues. Germline CDR1 MNHEY, CDR2 SVGAGI.

The chain links TRBV5-6 to TRBJ1-5, with TRBD1 as a possible D gene (6 bases). The CDR3 sequence is 17 residues long. Germline CDR1 SGHDT, CDR2 YYEEEE. Trimming took off 4 bases at V and 1 base at J, with 18 bases between the two ends. The CDR3 bases are TGTGCCAGCAGCCAACAGGGAAGATTAGGGAGCAATCAGCCCCAGCATTTT. The encoded protein is CASSQQGRLGSNQPQHF. Supplemented by reference TRBV5-6 and TRBJ1-5, the full variable domain reads DAGVTQSPTHLIKTRGQQVTLRCSPKSGHDTVSWYQQALGQGPQFIFQYYEEEERQRGNFPDRFSGHQFPNYSSELNVNALLLGDSALYLCASSQQGRLGSNQPQHFGDGTRLSIL.

The chain's CDR3 is CATSMDRLNQPQHF. CDR3 nucleotides: TGTGCCACCAGCATGGACAGACTCAATCAGCCCCAGCATTTT. The genes are TRBV15 and TRBJ1-5; tentative D call: TRBD1 (6 bases). Germline V gives CDR1 LNHNV, CDR2 YYDKDF (reference sequence). The CDR3 extends over 14 amino acids. V lost 4 bases and J lost 3, with 10 bases in between.

The chain is built from TRBV6-5 and TRBJ1-2; a possible D gene is TRBD1 (6 bases). The CDR3 is 13 residues long. Germline values: CDR1 MNHEY, CDR2 SVGAGI. With 5 bases removed from V and 8 bases from J, the gap between germline ends came to 15 bases. The CDR3 is CASSRPGARGYTF. The CDR3 DNA is TGTGCCAGCAGTCGGCCGGGGGCGCGGGGCTACACCTTC.